This T cell receptor beta chain was identified during a study of CD8+ T cells in alopecia areata. Extraction of RNA preceded its reverse transcription into cDNA, which served as the sequencing template. Using immunoSEQ multiplex PCR, the repertoire was profiled, and TCRdb retains in-frame clones only, with some absent. This table has under 150,000 clones, less than 65% appearing once. Germline V CDR1 and CDR2: MGHRA, YSYEKL. Trimming removed 2 bases from V and 2 bases from J, with 7 bases in between. This CDR3 comprises 13 residues. The V call is TRBV4-1, the J call TRBJ2-7; D is undetermined. The sequence came from a human donor in good health. The sample taken for sequencing was CD8+ T cells sorted from blood. For the CDR3, the DNA is TGCGCCAGCAGCCAAAGCATGGCCTACGAGCAGTACTTC. Protein product: CASSQSMAYEQYF.